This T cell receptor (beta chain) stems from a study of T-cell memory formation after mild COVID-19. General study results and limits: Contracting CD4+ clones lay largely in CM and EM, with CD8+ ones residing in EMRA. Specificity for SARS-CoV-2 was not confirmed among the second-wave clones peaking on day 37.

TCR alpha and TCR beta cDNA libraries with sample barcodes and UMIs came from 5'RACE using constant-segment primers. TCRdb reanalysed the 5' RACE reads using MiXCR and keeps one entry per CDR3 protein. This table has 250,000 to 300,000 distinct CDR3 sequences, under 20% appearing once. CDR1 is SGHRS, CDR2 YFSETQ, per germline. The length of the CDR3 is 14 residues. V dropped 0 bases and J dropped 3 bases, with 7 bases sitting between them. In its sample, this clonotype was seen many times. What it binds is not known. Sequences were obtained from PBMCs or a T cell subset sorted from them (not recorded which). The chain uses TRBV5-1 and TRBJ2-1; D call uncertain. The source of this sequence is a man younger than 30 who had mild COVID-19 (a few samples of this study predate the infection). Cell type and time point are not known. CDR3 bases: TGCGCCAGCAGCTTGGTAGGTTTCTACAATGAGCAGTTCTTC. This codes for CASSLVGFYNEQFF.